These 27 T cell receptor beta chains came from one sample sequenced in a study of T cells after yellow fever vaccination. TCRdb reanalysed the 5' RACE reads using MiXCR and keeps one entry per CDR3 protein. The data contain approximately 610,000 distinct CDR3 sequences, roughly a sixth of them singletons. The sequencing here drew on PBMCs, taken more than 4 days after the first yellow fever vaccination. The receptors shown here come from a man aged 18 to 29 who received the YFV17D yellow fever vaccine.

This chain connects TRBV14 to TRBJ2-7; maybe TRBD1 (6 bases). V was cut by 2 bases and J by 0 bases, with 26 bases left in between. The CDR3 has 20 amino acids. Germline-derived CDR1 and CDR2 are SGHDN and FVKESK. The CDR3 DNA follows: TGTGCCAGCAGCCAAACCAGGGGCCTTGGATCCCTAGTCAGCTCCTACGAGCAGTACGTC. Its protein product is CASSQTRGLGSLVSSYEQYV.

This clonotype was found a few times. The CDR3 protein is CASSLWGAGEKLFF. CDR3 sequence (DNA): TGTGCCAGCAGCTTGTGGGGGGCCGGTGAAAAACTGTTTTTT. The chain combines TRBV5-8 with TRBJ1-4; tentatively, D is TRBD1 (6 bases). The germline V gene has CDR1 SGHTS and CDR2 YDEGEE. Trimming removed 1 base at V and 7 bases at J, with 11 bases between. The CDR3 length is 14 residues.

In its sample, this clonotype was seen a few times. The chain has TRBV12-3 or TRBV12-4 and TRBJ1-5, with D perhaps matching TRBD1 (5 bases). Trimming removed 6 bases at V and 3 bases at J, with 12 bases between. The CDR3 has 14 residues. The CDR3 reads CASRHGQPNQPQHF. The CDR3 nucleotides are TGTGCCAGCAGACATGGACAACCCAATCAGCCCCAGCATTTT.

This clonotype has a handful of counts. The CDR3 spells CASSRAFQETQYF. Here the CDR3 DNA reads TGTGCCAGCAGCAGGGCCTTTCAAGAGACCCAGTACTTC. The chain joins TRBV7-9 to TRBJ2-5, with D unresolved. Germline V gene sequence: CDR1 SEHNR, CDR2 FQNEAQ (reference sequence). The V and J ends lost 5 bases and 2 bases respectively, with 9 bases between them. The CDR3 is 13 residues long.

This clonotype has only a few counts. As DNA, the CDR3 is TGTGCCAGCAGCTTGCGGCTAGCGGGCGGGATATACAATGAGCAGTTCTTC. It yields the protein CASSLRLAGGIYNEQFF. The chain couples TRBV5-5 to TRBJ2-1, with 8 bases aligning to TRBD2. Trimming at V came to 1 base and at J to 4 bases, leaving 10 bases not matched to a gene. The CDR3 covers 17 residues. Germline V gene sequence: CDR1 SGHKS, CDR2 YYEKEE (reference sequence).

The genes are TRBV28 and TRBJ1-5; 11 positions match TRBD1. The germline gives CDR1 MDHEN, CDR2 SYDVKM. The CDR3 sequence is 15 residues long. V trimming: 4 bases; J trimming: 5 bases; junction bases outside the gene matches: 4. The CDR3: CASSSGQGVDQPQHF. The CDR3 DNA is TGTGCCAGCAGTTCGGGACAGGGGGTAGATCAGCCCCAGCATTTT.

The CDR3 sequence is CASSRGDHTEAFF. The CDR3 coding sequence is TGTGCCAGCAGTCGAGGTGATCACACTGAAGCTTTCTTT. The chain recombines TRBV25-1 with TRBJ1-1, with D unresolved. Germline V gives CDR1 MGHDK, CDR2 SYGVNS. The length of the CDR3 is 13 residues. V lost 5 bases, J lost 3 bases, and 10 bases lay in between.

V is TRBV5-5 and J is TRBJ2-2; possible D gene TRBD1, 5 bases. Germline lookup yields CDR1 SGHKS and CDR2 YYEKEE (reference sequence). The CDR3 runs 15 residues. Trimming left V 0 bases short and J 3 bases short, with 9 bases between. The CDR3 DNA reads TGTGCCAGCAGCTTGGGGACACCTTACACCGGGGAGCTGTTTTTT. Translated, it gives CASSLGTPYTGELFF.

This clonotype has only a few counts. J is TRBJ1-3 and V is TRBV19; D not resolved. CDR1 and CDR2 (germline): LNHDA, SQIVND (reference sequence). CDR3 size: 15 residues. Trimming took 7 bases from V and 0 from J, leaving 13 bases between them. The CDR3 sequence is CASNPGVLSGNTIYF. The CDR3 DNA reads TGTGCCAGTAACCCAGGCGTCCTCTCTGGAAACACCATATATTTT. Together with reference TRBV19 and TRBJ1-3, the CDR3 gives the full variable domain: DGGITQSPKYLFRKEGQNVTLSCEQNLNHDAMYWYRQDPGQGLRLIYYSQIVNDFQKGDIAEGYSVSREKKESFPLTVTSAQKNPTAFYLCASNPGVLSGNTIYFGEGSWLTVV.

The chain combines TRBV5-1 with TRBJ1-2; no firm D call. The CDR3 is made up of 11 amino acids. Germline-derived CDR1 and CDR2 are SGHRS and YFSETQ. Trimming removed 7 bases at V and 4 bases at J, with 8 bases between. This CDR3 reads CASGSTYGYTF. CDR3 nucleotides: TGCGCCAGCGGATCGACCTATGGCTACACCTTC.

This clonotype has ten or more counts. The chain has TRBV5-1 and TRBJ2-1; 9 bases are a match to TRBD2. The CDR3 spans 15 residues. In germline, CDR1 is SGHRS, CDR2 YFSETQ. The ends lost 0 bases at V and 9 bases at J; junction bases unmatched: 7. The CDR3 DNA is TGCGCCAGCAGCTTGGAGGGGCCAGCGGGGGGTGAGCAGTTCTTC. Protein sequence: CASSLEGPAGGEQFF.

This chain joins TRBV20-1 and TRBJ2-3, with 8 bases identical to TRBD2. V shed 1 base, J shed 1 base, and the junction held 4 bases outside the gene matches. Germline loops: CDR1 DFQATT, CDR2 SNEGSKA (reference sequence). The CDR3 sequence is 15 residues long. CDR3 sequence: CSARGSGDGTDTQYF. The CDR3 nucleotides are TGCAGTGCTAGAGGTAGCGGGGACGGCACAGATACGCAGTATTTT.

The chain joins TRBV7-6 to TRBJ2-3; D ambiguous. The CDR3 has 14 amino acids. The germline gives CDR1 SGHVS, CDR2 FNYEAQ. V gave up 5 bases and J gave up 2 bases, with 11 bases separating them. CDR3: CASSLRPHTDTQYF. The CDR3 coding sequence is TGTGCCAGCAGCCTCAGGCCCCACACAGATACGCAGTATTTT.

The genes are TRBV4-3 and TRBJ2-3, with 9 bases matching TRBD2. Germline V gene lookup returns CDR1 LGHNA and CDR2 YSLEER. V lost 0 bases, J lost 1 base, and 5 bases stayed unmatched. The CDR3 contains 17 residues. The CDR3 is CASSQDKGLARTDTQYF. The CDR3 DNA is TGCGCCAGCAGCCAAGATAAGGGACTAGCTCGCACAGATACGCAGTATTTT.

This chain joins TRBV27 and TRBJ1-4; TRBD1 aligns across 7 bases. This CDR3 spans 15 amino acids. V dropped 5 bases and J dropped 3; count of bases not matched to a gene: 6. The V gene's germline CDR1 is MNHEY and CDR2 SMNVEV (reference sequence). CDR3 sequence: CASSQQGKPNEKLFF. CDR3 sequence (DNA): TGTGCCAGCAGTCAACAGGGGAAACCTAATGAAAAACTGTTTTTT.

This clonotype showed up just a few times. J is TRBJ1-2 and V is TRBV6-1; D possibly corresponds to TRBD1 (6 bases). Trimming left V 6 bases short and J 2 bases short, with 10 bases between. CDR1 MNHNS and CDR2 SASEGT come from the germline V gene. This CDR3 spans 13 amino acids. CDR3 residues: CASRHRANYGYTF. The CDR3 region has the DNA TGTGCCAGCAGACACAGGGCCAACTATGGCTACACCTTC.

In this sample, this clonotype turned up many times. The J gene is TRBJ2-2, the V gene TRBV7-2; the D gene is possibly TRBD2 (6 bases). CDR3 length: 17 residues. Germline V gene data show CDR1 as SGHTA and CDR2 as FQGNSA. Trimming cost V 2 bases and J 6 bases, with 19 bases left between them. The CDR3: CASSLTGSGNPSGELFF. CDR3 nucleotides: TGTGCCAGCAGCTTAACCGGTAGCGGAAACCCATCCGGGGAGCTGTTTTTT.

This clonotype occurred many times. The chain uses TRBV6-2 or TRBV6-3 and TRBJ2-2; D possibly corresponds to TRBD1 (5 bases). V gave up 1 base and J gave up 5 bases, with 11 bases separating them. The CDR3 spans 15 residues. Germline CDR1 MNHEY, CDR2 SVGEGT. The CDR3: CASSYFQGSTGELFF. CDR3 DNA: TGTGCCAGCAGTTACTTTCAGGGTTCGACCGGGGAGCTGTTTTTT.

The rearrangement joins TRBV11-2 to TRBJ2-1, with TRBD2 matching over 8 bases. The CDR3 totals 15 residues. V dropped 2 bases and J dropped 9; count of bases not matched to a gene: 9. Germline V gene sequence: CDR1 SGHAT, CDR2 FQNNGV. CDR3 region: CASSLTAGGGTEQFF. In nucleotides, the CDR3 is TGTGCCAGCAGCTTAACGGCGGGGGGTGGGACTGAGCAGTTCTTC.

The chain combines TRBV2 with TRBJ2-3; TRBD1 matches 7 bases. Germline assignment: CDR1 SNHLY and CDR2 FYNNEI. V lost 4 bases and J lost 3; bases outside the gene matches: 4. This CDR3 has 14 residues. The CDR3 loop is CASSGDRSTDTQYF. The CDR3 bases are TGTGCCAGCAGTGGGGACAGATCTACAGATACGCAGTATTTT.

This clonotype has just a few counts. The chain links TRBV29-1 to TRBJ2-4; TRBD1 matches 7 bases. Germline-derived CDR1 and CDR2 are SQVTM and ANQGSEA. The CDR3 has 11 amino acids. The ends lost 7 bases at V and 8 bases at J; junction bases unmatched: 5. This chain's CDR3 is CSERTGDIQYF. Written as DNA, the CDR3 is TGCAGCGAGAGGACAGGTGACATTCAGTACTTC.

The chain is built from TRBV2 and TRBJ1-4; D remains unclear. The CDR3 is 14 amino acids. Trimming took off 9 bases at V and 1 base at J, with 12 bases between the two ends. The germline CDR1 and CDR2 sequences are SNHLY and FYNNEI. The CDR3 reads CASRWSETNEKLFF. CDR3 nucleotides: TGTGCCAGTCGGTGGAGCGAAACTAATGAAAAACTGTTTTTT.

This sequence joins TRBV29-1 and TRBJ2-3, with D possibly matching TRBD2 (7 bases). CDR3 size: 15 residues. CDR1 and CDR2 (germline): SQVTM, ANQGSEA. Trimming took off 5 bases at V and 6 bases at J, with 21 bases between the two ends. This CDR3 reads CSVLGRRGGGDTQYF. The CDR3 DNA is TGCAGCGTTTTGGGTCGGAGGGGGGGGGGCGATACGCAGTATTTT.

This clonotype was observed a few times. V is TRBV7-2 and J is TRBJ2-3; 9 positions agree with TRBD2. Losses at the gene ends were 1 base for V and 5 bases for J; bases not matched to a gene: 7. The CDR3 sequence is 16 residues long. Germline V lookup: CDR1 SGHTA, CDR2 FQGNSA. CDR3 sequence reads: CASSLGVAGARDTQYF. The CDR3 nucleotides read TGTGCCAGCAGCTTAGGGGTAGCGGGGGCACGAGATACGCAGTATTTT.

This clonotype occurred a few times. The chain links TRBV4-3 to TRBJ2-5, with D unresolved. Per germline, CDR1 LGHNA and CDR2 YSLEER. The CDR3 sequence is 15 residues long. V lost 4 bases, J lost 5 bases, and 17 bases lay in between. CDR3 region: CASSRYLKGGETQYF. Here the CDR3 DNA reads TGCGCCAGCAGCCGGTACCTAAAGGGTGGGGAGACCCAGTACTTC.

V is TRBV6-2 or TRBV6-3 and J is TRBJ1-4; no firm D call. Between the trimmed V and J ends, which lost 5 bases and 4 bases, there was a span of 14 bases. Germline V CDR1 and CDR2: MNHEY, SVGEGT. The CDR3 extends over 15 amino acids. DNA for the CDR3: TGTGCCAGCAGTACCTTGACGGAAGATAATGAAAAACTGTTTTTT. Its translation is CASSTLTEDNEKLFF.

The V gene is TRBV20-1, the J gene TRBJ2-1; 8 bases are a match to TRBD2. CDR1 is DFQATT, CDR2 SNEGSKA, per germline (reference sequence). The CDR3 is made up of 15 amino acids. DNA of the CDR3: TGCAGCCCCTTAGGCGCGGGGGGATCCTACAATGAGCAGTTCTTC. It codes for CSPLGAGGSYNEQFF.